One sample yielded the 32 T cell receptor beta chains listed below, sequenced in a study of blood T cell repertoires in COVID-19. Method: immunoSEQ multiplex PCR; TCRdb's copy keeps in-frame clones and lacks some. Of about 130,000 clones listed, about 80% are singletons. The sequenced material came from peripheral blood. These receptors all come from a woman aged 45-65 years with acute or convalescent COVID-19.

The gene calls are TRBV19 and TRBJ1-2; D is undetermined. Trimming cost V 0 bases and J 2 bases, with 7 bases left between them. Germline CDR1 reads LNHDA; CDR2 reads SQIVND (reference sequence). This CDR3 is 14 amino acids long. The DNA for the CDR3 is TGTGCCAGTAGTATAGAGTGGCGGAACTATGGCTACACCTTC. Encoded protein: CASSIEWRNYGYTF.

The rearrangement uses TRBV27 and TRBJ2-3; D possibly corresponds to TRBD1 (5 bases). CDR3 size: 16 residues. Germline CDR1 MNHEY, CDR2 SMNVEV (reference sequence). V lost 3 bases, J lost 7 bases, and 20 bases lay in between. The CDR3 DNA reads as TGTGCCAGCAGTTTTAGGGTGGGGCTTAGAAGATATACGCAGTATTTT. Translation: CASSFRVGLRRYTQYF.

The V and J genes are TRBV14 and TRBJ1-3, with a weak D call TRBD1 (5 bases). Trimming took 4 bases from V and 7 from J, leaving 14 bases between them. There are 14 residues in the CDR3. Germline-derived CDR1 and CDR2 are SGHDN and FVKESK. The CDR3 DNA reads TGTGCCAGCAGCCGTTATGGGGCGAAGAACACCATATATTTT. Protein: CASSRYGAKNTIYF. Drawing the rest from reference TRBV14 and TRBJ1-3, the complete variable domain is EAGVTQFPSHSVIEKGQTVTLRCDPISGHDNLYWYRRVMGKEIKFLLHFVKESKQDESGMPNNRFLAERTGGTYSTLKVQPAELEDSGVYFCASSRYGAKNTIYFGEGSWLTVV.

The chain is built from TRBV6-5 and TRBJ2-2; 7 nucleotides line up with TRBD2. With V trimmed by 5 bases and J by 2 bases, 2 bases remained unmatched. This CDR3 comprises 14 residues. The V gene's germline CDR1 is MNHEY and CDR2 SVGAGI. CDR3 amino acids: CASSRDYNTGELFF. DNA of the CDR3: TGTGCCAGCAGTCGGGACTATAACACCGGGGAGCTGTTTTTT.

In nucleotides, the CDR3 is TGTGCCTGGAGTGTGGCGACACGTACGAACACTGAAGCTTTCTTT. It yields the protein CAWSVATRTNTEAFF. This rearrangement joins TRBV30 to TRBJ1-1; D is uncertain. Looked up from germline, CDR1 is GTSNPN and CDR2 is SVGIG (reference sequence). The CDR3 contains 15 residues. The ends were cut back, 0 bases at V and 1 base at J, with 12 bases in the middle.

The chain recombines TRBV5-1 with TRBJ2-7; TRBD1 is a possible D gene (5 bases). Germline values: CDR1 SGHRS, CDR2 YFSETQ. The V end was cut by 0 bases, the J end by 5 bases, with 12 bases between. This CDR3 comprises 14 residues. The CDR3 DNA reads as TGCGCCAGCAGCTTGGTTGGGGCACGAGACGAGCAGTACTTC. As protein: CASSLVGARDEQYF.

The rearrangement joins TRBV3-1 (or the pseudogene TRBV3-2) to TRBJ2-7; possible D gene TRBD2, 6 bases. Trimming took off 0 bases at V and 3 bases at J, with 9 bases between the two ends. CDR1 LGHDT and CDR2 YNNKEL come from the germline V gene (reference sequence). This CDR3 region has 14 residues. CDR3 region: CASSQDGGVYEQYF. CDR3 in DNA: TGTGCCAGCAGCCAAGATGGCGGGGTCTACGAGCAGTACTTC.

This sequence joins TRBV5-1 and TRBJ1-5, with 8 bases that match TRBD1. The CDR3 consists of 15 residues. In germline, CDR1 is SGHRS, CDR2 YFSETQ. Germline trimming cut 0 bases from V and 5 bases from J; bases unmatched to any gene: 4. CDR3 loop: CASSLGTGPYQPQHF. The CDR3 bases are TGCGCCAGCAGCTTGGGGACAGGGCCATATCAGCCCCAGCATTTT.

The genes are TRBV9 and TRBJ2-2; 8 bases fit TRBD1. V shed 0 bases, J shed 5 bases, and the junction held 3 bases outside the gene matches. Germline assignment: CDR1 SGDLS and CDR2 YYNGEE. CDR3 length equals 15 residues. CDR3 nucleotides: TGTGCCAGCAGCGTAGGCAGGGGGCCAACCGGGGAGCTGTTTTTT. As protein: CASSVGRGPTGELFF.

The rearrangement uses TRBV5-4 and TRBJ1-1; D uncertain. The CDR3 has 15 residues. Trimming cost V 4 bases and J 3 bases, with 16 bases left between them. From germline, CDR1 is SGHNT and CDR2 YYREEE (reference sequence). CDR3 residues: CASSPMEDGYTEAFF. The CDR3 DNA reads as TGTGCCAGCAGCCCTATGGAGGACGGATACACTGAAGCTTTCTTT.

A single count supports this clone. The genes are TRBV5-1 and TRBJ2-5; TRBD2 is a possible D gene (6 bases). V shed 1 base and J shed 4 bases, with 14 bases lying between them. Germline values: CDR1 SGHRS, CDR2 YFSETQ. CDR3 length: 15 amino acids. This CDR3 is CASSLRPSDGETQYF. DNA for the CDR3: TGCGCCAGCAGCTTGAGGCCTAGCGACGGAGAGACCCAGTACTTC.

The chain combines TRBV15 with TRBJ1-2; 7 nucleotides align to TRBD1. Germline loops: CDR1 LNHNV, CDR2 YYDKDF (reference sequence). This CDR3 contains 14 residues. With 7 bases clipped from V and 2 bases from J, the junction kept 7 bases outside the gene matches. The CDR3 is CATNSGTENYGYTF. In DNA form, the CDR3 reads TGTGCCACCAACTCCGGGACAGAAAACTATGGCTACACCTTC. Using reference TRBV15 and TRBJ1-2 for the parts outside the CDR3, the full variable domain is DAMVIQNPRYQVTQFGKPVTLSCSQTLNHNVMYWYQQKSSQAPKLLFHYYDKDFNNEADTPDNFQSRRPNTSFCFLDIRSPGLGDTAMYLCATNSGTENYGYTFGSGTRLTVV.

J is TRBJ1-2 and V is TRBV6-6, with D uncertain. V lost 0 bases and J lost 4, with 12 bases in between. The CDR3 is made up of 15 amino acids. Germline CDR1 reads MNHNY; CDR2 reads SVGAGI (reference sequence). The CDR3, as DNA: TGTGCCAGCAGTTACTCGGAGGGAACGGGCTATGGCTACACCTTC. Translating it yields CASSYSEGTGYGYTF.

This rearrangement joins TRBV9 to TRBJ1-3; TRBD1 matches at 8 bases. This CDR3 comprises 15 residues. Per the germline V gene, CDR1 is SGDLS and CDR2 is YYNGEE. Trimming removed 3 bases from V and 10 bases from J; junction bases left unmatched: 12. CDR3: CASSAGQGGIRTIYF. The CDR3 region has the DNA TGTGCCAGCAGCGCCGGACAGGGTGGTATCAGAACCATATATTTT.

The chain joins TRBV5-1 to TRBJ1-1; 7 bases line up with TRBD1. V lost 3 bases and J lost 1; bases outside the gene matches: 3. This CDR3 is built from 14 residues. Germline V gene lookup returns CDR1 SGHRS and CDR2 YFSETQ. The CDR3 loop is CASSWTGENTEAFF. CDR3 nucleotide sequence: TGCGCCAGCAGCTGGACAGGTGAGAACACTGAAGCTTTCTTT. Combining the CDR3 with reference TRBV5-1 and TRBJ1-1 gives the whole variable domain KAGVTQTPRYLIKTRGQQVTLSCSPISGHRSVSWYQQTPGQGLQFLFEYFSETQRNKGNFPGRFSGRQFSNSRSEMNVSTLELGDSALYLCASSWTGENTEAFFGQGTRLTVV.

The V call is TRBV9, the J call TRBJ1-6; D is possibly TRBD1 (6 bases). V gave up 2 bases and J gave up 10 bases, with 19 bases separating them. The CDR3 is 16 residues long. Germline V gene sequence: CDR1 SGDLS, CDR2 YYNGEE. The CDR3: CASSVAGFRGGSPLHF. The DNA of the CDR3 is TGTGCCAGCAGCGTCGCAGGGTTCAGGGGCGGGTCACCCCTCCACTTT.

With regard to this clone: A read error may explain this, as a much larger clone is one base away. J is TRBJ1-1 and V is TRBV11-2, with D maybe TRBD1 (6 bases). The germline V gene has CDR1 SGHAT and CDR2 FQNNGV. CDR3 size: 13 residues. The V end was cut by 5 bases, the J end by 1 base, with 8 bases between. Here the CDR3 reads CASSTQGNTEAFF. DNA for the CDR3: TGTGCCAGCAGCACACAGGGGAACACTGAAGCTTTCTTT.

J is TRBJ1-2 and V is TRBV29-1, with 7 nucleotides matching TRBD1. CDR3 length: 14 residues. V shed 6 bases, J shed 2 bases, and the junction held 9 bases outside the gene matches. CDR1 SQVTM and CDR2 ANQGSEA come from the germline V gene. The CDR3 bases are TGCAGCGTCGGCCGGGACAGTGTCAACTATGGCTACACCTTC. Translation gives CSVGRDSVNYGYTF.

V usage is TRBV19 and J usage is TRBJ1-2; possible D gene TRBD1, 6 bases. V was trimmed by 3 bases and J by 5 bases, leaving 19 bases between them. CDR1 and CDR2 (germline): LNHDA, SQIVND (reference sequence). The CDR3 covers 16 residues. Written as DNA, the CDR3 is TGTGCCAGTAGTATCACAGGGTTAAACTCCGTTTATGGCTACACCTTC. Its translation is CASSITGLNSVYGYTF. Using reference TRBV19 and TRBJ1-2 for the parts outside the CDR3, the full variable domain is DGGITQSPKYLFRKEGQNVTLSCEQNLNHDAMYWYRQDPGQGLRLIYYSQIVNDFQKGDIAEGYSVSREKKESFPLTVTSAQKNPTAFYLCASSITGLNSVYGYTFGSGTRLTVV.

This clone was recorded only once. This rearrangement joins TRBV10-3 to TRBJ2-2; 11 bases align to TRBD2. The CDR3 has 14 residues. CDR1 is ENHRY and CDR2 is SYGVKD in the germline V gene. Trimming removed 4 bases from V and 6 bases from J; junction bases left unmatched: 1. The CDR3 sequence: CAISASGGPGELFF. CDR3 DNA: TGTGCCATCAGTGCTAGCGGGGGGCCCGGGGAGCTGTTTTTT.

A few counts support this clone. The DNA of the CDR3 is TGTGCCAGCAGCATCACGGGGACAGATACGCAGTATTTT. It yields the protein CASSITGTDTQYF. The rearrangement joins TRBV11-2 to TRBJ2-3, with D possibly being TRBD2 (5 bases). Germline CDR1 is SGHAT and CDR2 is FQNNGV. Trimming removed 5 bases at V and 3 bases at J, with 9 bases between. The CDR3 contains 13 residues.

In its sample, this clone was seen once. V and J are TRBV18 and TRBJ2-1, with 9 bases that match TRBD2. V was pared by 5 bases and J by 1 base, with 0 bases of the junction left unmatched. The length of the CDR3 is 14 residues. Germline CDR1 KGHSH, CDR2 LQKENI. CDR3 protein: CASSTSGSYNEQFF. The CDR3 coding sequence is TGTGCCAGCTCAACTAGCGGGTCCTACAATGAGCAGTTCTTC.

The CDR3 sequence is CASTHSGGLDEQFF. CDR3 in DNA: TGTGCCAGCACCCACAGCGGGGGGCTCGATGAGCAGTTCTTC. This sequence joins TRBV6-4 and TRBJ2-1; 9 bases fit TRBD2. This CDR3 has 14 residues. Germline CDR1 reads MRHNA; CDR2 reads SNTAGT. V gave up 7 bases and J gave up 8 bases; unmatched junction bases: 9.

The chain recombines TRBV3-1 (or the pseudogene TRBV3-2) with TRBJ1-4, with D tentatively TRBD1 (5 bases). V lost 3 bases, J lost 14 bases, and 22 bases lay in between. Germline CDR1 LGHDT, CDR2 YNNKEL (reference sequence). CDR3 size: 15 residues. Here the CDR3 DNA reads TGTGCCAGCAGCCAGGAGGGACGCTCCGGCGGAGAGCTGTTTTTT. It yields the protein CASSQEGRSGGELFF.

The rearrangement uses TRBV13 and TRBJ2-1, with TRBD2 identical over 10 bases. Germline V gives CDR1 PRHDT, CDR2 FYEKMQ (reference sequence). CDR3 length equals 17 residues. V lost 0 bases and J lost 4; bases outside the gene matches: 6. The DNA of the CDR3 is TGTGCCAGCAGCTTAGGCCGCAGCGGGGGGGCATACAATGAGCAGTTCTTC. Encoded protein: CASSLGRSGGAYNEQFF.

This clone came up many times. The chain is built from TRBV11-2 and TRBJ2-7; 8 nucleotides agree with TRBD1. This CDR3 is 15 amino acids long. CDR1 SGHAT and CDR2 FQNNGV come from the germline V gene. The ends lost 5 bases at V and 1 base at J; junction bases unmatched: 7. CDR3 DNA sequence: TGTGCCAGCAGCAATAGGACAGGGTTGTCCTACGAGCAGTACTTC. Its translation: CASSNRTGLSYEQYF.

J is TRBJ1-3 and V is TRBV30; no reliable D call. The germline CDR1 and CDR2 sequences are GTSNPN and SVGIG (reference sequence). The CDR3 loop spans 14 amino acids. Trimming took 0 bases from V and 4 from J, leaving 10 bases between them. The CDR3 DNA reads TGTGCCTGGAGTGTAATCGCAGGCGGAAACACCATATATTTT. Its translation is CAWSVIAGGNTIYF.

The table lists this clone with a count of one. This chain links TRBV16 with TRBJ1-4; 7 bases align to TRBD1. Germline loops: CDR1 KGHSY, CDR2 FQNENV. Germline trimming cut 7 bases from V and 8 bases from J; bases unmatched to any gene: 7. The CDR3 spans 13 residues. Here the CDR3 DNA reads TGTGCCAGCACACAGGGGCTCGGCGAAAAACTGTTTTTT. Residues: CASTQGLGEKLFF.

The chain employs TRBV30 and TRBJ1-1; weak D call: TRBD1 (5 bases). The CDR3 covers 13 residues. Germline V CDR1 and CDR2: GTSNPN, SVGIG (reference sequence). Trimming cost V 1 base and J 4 bases, with 10 bases left between them. The CDR3 bases are TGTGCCTGGAGTGGCCTCCAGGGCACTGAAGCTTTCTTT. It encodes CAWSGLQGTEAFF.

The CDR3 protein is CASRRRPEADTQYF. CDR3 in DNA: TGTGCCAGCAGAAGGCGGCCGGAGGCAGATACGCAGTATTTT. The rearrangement links TRBV6-5 to TRBJ2-3; D may be TRBD2 (5 bases). Trimming stripped 6 bases from V and 4 bases from J, with 14 bases between. CDR3 size: 14 residues. Germline assignment: CDR1 MNHEY and CDR2 SVGAGI.

The CDR3 sequence is CATNRGTDTQYF. DNA of the CDR3: TGTGCCACCAACAGGGGAACAGATACGCAGTATTTT. V gene TRBV27 combines with J gene TRBJ2-3; 7 positions agree with TRBD1. CDR3 size: 12 residues. V trimming: 10 bases; J trimming: 3 bases; junction bases outside the gene matches: 4. CDR1 and CDR2 from the germline V gene are MNHEY and SMNVEV (reference sequence).

The rearrangement joins TRBV12-3 or TRBV12-4 to TRBJ2-1; possible D gene TRBD1, 5 bases. The CDR3 is made up of 13 amino acids. V shed 5 bases and J shed 8 bases, with 13 bases lying between them. The CDR3: CASSRAGYDEQFF. For the CDR3, the DNA is TGTGCCAGCAGTCGTGCAGGGTATGATGAGCAGTTCTTC.